This T cell receptor (beta chain) appears in the sequencing data of a study of high-grade serous ovarian cancer treatment subgroups. Tumor samples were taken before definitive surgery or chemotherapy. Sequencing was performed with immunoSEQ multiplex PCR; in TCRdb, only in-frame clones are kept and a portion is missing. The sample lists several hundred clones, roughly 75% occurring once. The CDR3 totals 14 residues. Germline assignment: CDR1 KGHSY and CDR2 FQNENV. The V end was cut by 6 bases, the J end by 2 bases, with 11 bases between. As for this clone: What it recognizes is unknown.

Overall study results and limits: Repertoire analysis covered CDR3 alone, not CDR1 or CDR2. Clonal relatedness tracked neoantigen level, and by trend copy number and mutation load. Same-patient tumor repertoires overlapped at roughly 0.095 to 0.8; different patients barely overlapped.

The sequenced sample consisted of tumor tissue. This TCR was sampled from a human donor with high-grade serous ovarian cancer. The chain uses TRBV16 and TRBJ2-4, with D perhaps matching TRBD2 (6 bases). This chain's CDR3 is CASRPGGSKNIQYF. CDR3 in DNA: TGTGCCAGCAGACCAGGAGGGTCCAAAAACATTCAGTACTTC.